This T cell receptor beta chain came from a study of identical twins. Study-wide points: Its conclusions, products of cross-sectional statistical analysis, did not come from following the same donors. Sequences that were out-of-frame, alpha and twin-shared displayed an excess of low generation probability.

This CDR3 spans 13 amino acids. V lost 6 bases and J 8 bases, leaving 14 bases between the germline ends. Per germline, CDR1 MNHEY and CDR2 SVGEGT. Each CDR3 protein gets one entry after TCRdb re-called the 5' RACE reads with MiXCR. Of 550,000 to 800,000 distinct CDR3 sequences detected, about 7.6% appear once; the ten largest clones hold about 1.5%. As for this clonotype: Its specificity is unknown.

The same sample was also used in a study of yellow fever vaccine responses in identical twins.

The sequencing sample was made of PBMCs. V and J are TRBV6-2 or TRBV6-3 and TRBJ2-4; the D gene is possibly TRBD2 (5 bases). The receptor comes from a woman aged 18-29 years in good health. The DNA for the CDR3 is TGTGCCAGCAGACCGACCATGAGGGACATTCAGTACTTC. It codes for CASRPTMRDIQYF.